The 13 T cell receptor beta chains reported below all come from one sample, sequenced in a study of T cells in Graves' hyperthyroidism and ophthalmopathy. Researchers amplified the TCR beta CDR3 regions from RNA transcripts. The HTBI primer set was used in a first-round RT-PCR of the TCR CDR3. Each CDR3 protein is one row after TCRdb ran MiXCR on the multiplex PCR reads. The sample shows under 450,000 distinct CDR3 sequences, 13% of them seen only once. The specimen sequenced was blood. These TCRs come from a man in his thirties or forties with Graves' hyperthyroidism that later progressed to Graves' ophthalmopathy.

In this sample, this clonotype turned up a few times. The rearrangement uses TRBV30 and TRBJ2-1; possible D gene TRBD2, 5 bases. The CDR3 has 13 residues. V was pared by 1 base and J by 9 bases, with 13 bases between. Per germline, CDR1 GTSNPN and CDR2 SVGIG (reference sequence). The CDR3 spells CAWSGPGVSEQFF. The CDR3 DNA reads as TGTGCCTGGAGTGGCCCCGGGGTTAGTGAGCAGTTCTTC.

This clonotype came up many times. The chain couples TRBV28 to TRBJ1-6; 9 bases line up with TRBD1. The CDR3 has 13 amino acids. The germline CDR1 and CDR2 sequences are MDHEN and SYDVKM. V shed 4 bases and J 14 bases; nucleotides not matched to a gene: 6. CDR3 bases: TGTGCCAGCAGTTATGGACAGGGGACGTCCCTCCACTTT. It specifies CASSYGQGTSLHF. Based on the CDR3 plus reference TRBV28 and TRBJ1-6, the full variable domain is DVKVTQSSRYLVKRTGEKVFLECVQDMDHENMFWYRQDPGLGLRLIYFSYDVKMKEKGDIPEGYSVSREKKERFSLILESASTNQTSMYLCASSYGQGTSLHFGNGTRLTVT.

This clonotype has ten or more counts. The chain uses TRBV7-2 and TRBJ2-7; 8 nucleotides agree with TRBD2. Germline V gene lookup returns CDR1 SGHTA and CDR2 FQGNSA. CDR3 length equals 16 residues. Trimming at V came to 2 bases and at J to 0 bases, leaving 6 bases not matched to a gene. The CDR3 region has the DNA TGTGCCAGCAGCTTACATAGCGGGACCAGCTCCTACGAGCAGTACTTC. It is translated as CASSLHSGTSSYEQYF.

This clonotype was observed many times. The rearrangement joins TRBV2 to TRBJ2-1, with D possibly being TRBD1 (5 bases). The V and J ends lost 4 bases and 9 bases respectively, with 7 bases between them. CDR1 and CDR2 (germline): SNHLY, FYNNEI. CDR3 length: 11 amino acids. CDR3 residues: CASSVRGEQFF. The CDR3 DNA reads as TGTGCCAGCAGTGTTAGGGGTGAGCAGTTCTTC.

This clonotype was counted at least ten times. The chain links TRBV6-1 to TRBJ1-5, with D perhaps matching TRBD1 (5 bases). The CDR3 has 16 amino acids. V was cut by 3 bases and J by 0 bases, with 12 bases left in between. Looked up from germline, CDR1 is MNHNS and CDR2 is SASEGT. CDR3 in DNA: TGTGCCAGCAGTGATCGGCCAGGGAATAGCAATCAGCCCCAGCATTTT. Translation: CASSDRPGNSNQPQHF.

The V gene is TRBV4-2, the J gene TRBJ2-1; TRBD2 is a possible D gene (5 bases). This CDR3 contains 15 residues. The V end lost 0 bases, the J end lost 6 bases, and 12 bases lay between the germline ends. Germline-derived CDR1 and CDR2 are LGHNA and YNFKEQ. CDR3 bases: TGTGCCAGCAGCCAAGAAAGGGCTGGGAGCAATGAGCAGTTCTTC. This sequence encodes CASSQERAGSNEQFF.

This clonotype appeared many times. V usage is TRBV12-3 or TRBV12-4 and J usage is TRBJ2-7; the D is unclear. V lost 5 bases and J lost 2, with 13 bases in between. This CDR3 comprises 14 residues. DNA for the CDR3: TGTGCCAGCAGTCCATCGGACGGTCCCTACGAGCAGTACTTC. Its translation: CASSPSDGPYEQYF.

The chain has TRBV14 and TRBJ1-2, with D uncertain. Per the germline V gene, CDR1 is SGHDN and CDR2 is FVKESK. V dropped 4 bases and J dropped 1 base, with 10 bases sitting between them. The CDR3 sequence is 14 residues long. The CDR3 loop reads CASSRSTDNYGYTF. The CDR3 DNA reads TGTGCCAGCAGCCGATCGACCGATAACTATGGCTACACCTTC.

This chain connects TRBV2 to TRBJ2-5, with 9 bases aligning to TRBD2. CDR1 and CDR2 from the germline V gene are SNHLY and FYNNEI. J was trimmed by 5 bases and V by 4 bases; bases with no gene match: 8. The CDR3 runs 15 residues. The CDR3 loop is CASSGSGTSMETQYF. The DNA of the CDR3 is TGTGCCAGCAGTGGGTCCGGGACTAGCATGGAGACCCAGTACTTC.

This clonotype appeared many times. V usage is TRBV5-1 and J usage is TRBJ1-5; 9 positions match TRBD1. The CDR3 consists of 15 residues. Germline assignment: CDR1 SGHRS and CDR2 YFSETQ. Losses at the gene ends were 0 bases for V and 6 bases for J; bases not matched to a gene: 4. The CDR3 DNA reads TGCGCCAGCAGCTTGGGGGACAGGGATTTTCAGCCCCAGCATTTT. Its protein product is CASSLGDRDFQPQHF.

This clonotype was detected a few times. The CDR3 is CASSLGGRADTIYF. The DNA for the CDR3 is TGTGCCAGCAGCTTAGGGGGGAGGGCTGACACCATATATTTT. This chain links TRBV7-6 with TRBJ1-3, with D tentatively TRBD1 (5 bases). The V gene lost 1 base and the J gene lost 8 bases, with 12 bases spanning the gap. The CDR3 length is 14 residues. Germline V gene lookup returns CDR1 SGHVS and CDR2 FNYEAQ. Complete variable domain (other parts from reference TRBV7-6 and TRBJ1-3): GAGVSQSPRYKVTKRGQDVALRCDPISGHVSLYWYRQALGQGPEFLTYFNYEAQQDKSGLPNDRFSAERPEGSISTLTIQRTEQRDSAMYRCASSLGGRADTIYFGEGSWLTVV.

Many counts were recorded for this clonotype. The chain combines TRBV15 with TRBJ1-1; 10 bases line up with TRBD1. The ends lost 1 base at V and 5 bases at J; junction bases unmatched: 7. CDR3 length: 16 residues. From germline, CDR1 is LNHNV and CDR2 YYDKDF (reference sequence). CDR3 bases: TGTGCCACCAGCAGAGTGAGACAGGGGGCTGGAACTGAAGCTTTCTTT. This codes for CATSRVRQGAGTEAFF.

This clonotype was seen ten or more times. The chain joins TRBV28 to TRBJ1-5; D ambiguous. The CDR3 runs 11 residues. Germline CDR1 MDHEN, CDR2 SYDVKM. V shed 6 bases and J shed 4 bases, with 4 bases lying between them. CDR3 in DNA: TGTGCCAGCAGGACGAATCAGCCCCAGCATTTT. It is translated as CASRTNQPQHF.